These 21 T cell receptor beta chains share one sample of origin, sequenced in a study of CD8+ T cells in alopecia areata. This sample's treatment: oral pan-JAK inhibitor, 5-10 mg twice daily. TCR sequencing used cDNA made by reverse transcription of extracted RNA. Assay used: immunoSEQ multiplex PCR; TCRdb lists only in-frame clones, some missing. The sample holds roughly 210,000 clones, 43% seen once. Material: CD4+ T cells sorted from blood, obtained at roughly week 36, from a patient treated with tofacitinib. Every receptor here comes from a human donor with alopecia areata.

The chain is built from TRBV30 and TRBJ2-5; 7 bases are shared with TRBD2. The V segment lost 4 bases and the J segment 5 bases; nucleotides outside the gene matches: 4. Germline CDR1 GTSNPN, CDR2 SVGIG (reference sequence). The CDR3 covers 12 residues. CDR3 sequence (DNA): TGTGCCTGGACTAGCGGCAGGGAGACCCAGTACTTC. It codes for CAWTSGRETQYF.

This chain uses TRBV27 with TRBJ2-7; D perhaps matches TRBD1 (6 bases). CDR1 and CDR2 (germline): MNHEY, SMNVEV (reference sequence). This CDR3 comprises 15 residues. Trimming removed 5 bases at V and 1 base at J, with 15 bases between. This CDR3 reads CASSLTPGQSYEQYF. The CDR3 DNA follows: TGTGCCAGCAGTCTTACACCCGGACAGTCCTACGAGCAGTACTTC.

The chain is built from TRBV5-6 and TRBJ2-7; 7 bases map to TRBD1. This CDR3 is built from 14 residues. Per the germline V gene, CDR1 is SGHDT and CDR2 is YYEEEE. V gave up 4 bases and J gave up 6 bases; unmatched junction bases: 10. This CDR3 is CASSPTTGLREQYF. CDR3 nucleotide sequence: TGTGCCAGCAGCCCCACGACAGGGCTCCGCGAGCAGTACTTC.

This clone was detected a few times. The DNA of the CDR3 is TGTGCCAGTACTAGCTACAATCAGCCCCAGCATTTT. It is translated as CASTSYNQPQHF. This sequence joins TRBV19 and TRBJ1-5; D not resolved. Looked up from germline, CDR1 is LNHDA and CDR2 is SQIVND (reference sequence). V lost 7 bases, J lost 3 bases, and 7 bases lay in between. The CDR3 is 12 amino acids.

The chain couples TRBV7-9 to TRBJ2-3; the match to TRBD2 covers 12 bases. The CDR3 covers 19 residues. Germline loops: CDR1 SEHNR, CDR2 FQNEAQ (reference sequence). V lost 5 bases and J lost 1; bases outside the gene matches: 13. DNA of the CDR3: TGTGCCAGCAGCCCCCGCGGGACTAGCGGGTCTTTCGGCACAGATACGCAGTATTTT. Encoded protein: CASSPRGTSGSFGTDTQYF.

The genes are TRBV7-2 and TRBJ2-1; a possible D gene is TRBD2 (6 bases). CDR1 and CDR2 (germline): SGHTA, FQGNSA. The ends were cut back, 1 base at V and 5 bases at J, with 12 bases in the middle. The CDR3 runs 15 residues. CDR3: CASSLGDGGHNEQFF. The CDR3 bases are TGTGCCAGCAGCTTAGGGGACGGGGGTCACAATGAGCAGTTCTTC.

The chain joins TRBV4-2 to TRBJ2-3, with 8 nucleotides matching TRBD2. CDR3 length: 14 amino acids. V gave up 4 bases and J gave up 4 bases; unmatched junction bases: 4. The germline CDR1 and CDR2 sequences are LGHNA and YNFKEQ. The chain's CDR3 is CASSLGTRPDTQYF. CDR3 in DNA: TGTGCCAGCAGCCTAGGGACTAGACCAGATACGCAGTATTTT.

This clone was found a few times. The chain joins TRBV2 to TRBJ1-1; TRBD1 agrees at 9 bases. CDR1 and CDR2 from the germline V gene are SNHLY and FYNNEI. The CDR3 is 14 amino acids. V shed 8 bases, J shed 1 base, and the junction held 5 bases outside the gene matches. The CDR3 sequence is CASDGTGRNTEAFF. The CDR3 DNA follows: TGTGCCAGCGATGGGACAGGGCGGAACACTGAAGCTTTCTTT. Together with reference TRBV2 and TRBJ1-1, the CDR3 gives the full variable domain: EPEVTQTPSHQVTQMGQEVILRCVPISNHLYFYWYRQILGQKVEFLVSFYNNEISEKSEIFDDQFSVERPDGSNFTLKIRSTKLEDSAMYFCASDGTGRNTEAFFGQGTRLTVV.

This clone was seen more than once but under ten times. The chain recombines TRBV28 with TRBJ2-3; 11 bases match TRBD2. Germline assignment: CDR1 MDHEN and CDR2 SYDVKM. V trimming: 6 bases; J trimming: 0 bases; junction bases outside the gene matches: 5. The CDR3 has 16 residues. CDR3 sequence reads: CASSPGLAVSTDTQYF. The CDR3 nucleotides read TGTGCCAGCAGCCCGGGACTAGCGGTTAGCACAGATACGCAGTATTTT.

The chain uses TRBV7-2 and TRBJ2-5, with D possibly called TRBD1 or TRBD2 (5 bases each). With 2 bases removed from V and 4 bases from J, the gap between germline ends came to 14 bases. The germline CDR1 and CDR2 sequences are SGHTA and FQGNSA. This CDR3 has 15 amino acids. As DNA, the CDR3 is TGTGCCAGCAGCTTATCCGCAGGGAGTGCAGAGACCCAGTACTTC. Amino acid sequence: CASSLSAGSAETQYF.

This clone showed up just a few times. The V call is TRBV29-1, the J call TRBJ2-5, with 12 bases matching TRBD2. J lost 5 bases, V lost 6 bases, and 22 bases had no gene match. The CDR3 has 19 residues. CDR1 SQVTM and CDR2 ANQGSEA come from the germline V gene. In nucleotides, the CDR3 is TGCAGCGTCGAATCGGTGTGGCTGCTAGCGGGAGGGCCTAGGGAGACCCAGTACTTC. It specifies CSVESVWLLAGGPRETQYF. Combining the CDR3 with reference TRBV29-1 and TRBJ2-5 gives the whole variable domain SAVISQKPSRDICQRGTSLTIQCQVDSQVTMMFWYRQQPGQSLTLIATANQGSEATYESGFVIDKFPISRPNLTFSTLTVSNMSPEDSSIYLCSVESVWLLAGGPRETQYFGPGTRLLVL.

This rearrangement joins TRBV28 to TRBJ1-5; D is unclear. This CDR3 has 13 amino acids. V was cut by 8 bases and J by 3 bases, with 11 bases left in between. Germline CDR1 is MDHEN and CDR2 is SYDVKM. The CDR3 sequence is CASADTLNQPQHF. As DNA, the CDR3 is TGTGCCAGCGCAGACACCCTCAATCAGCCCCAGCATTTT.

This clone was detected only a few times. The CDR3 nucleotides are TGCGCCAGCTCCATTGAGGAGACCCAGTACTTC. It translates to CASSIEETQYF. The chain is built from TRBV5-1 and TRBJ2-5; D unresolved. The germline V and J ends were trimmed by 7 bases and 5 bases, with 9 bases remaining between them. CDR1 is SGHRS and CDR2 is YFSETQ in the germline V gene. The CDR3 runs to 11 residues.

V usage is TRBV30 and J usage is TRBJ1-1; no clear D. The CDR3 is made up of 13 amino acids. Germline V lookup: CDR1 GTSNPN, CDR2 SVGIG (reference sequence). The V and J ends lost 1 base and 6 bases respectively, with 12 bases between them. The CDR3 DNA reads TGTGCCTGGAGTGATTCTCTGGATGCTGAAGCTTTCTTT. It is translated as CAWSDSLDAEAFF.

The chain combines TRBV29-1 with TRBJ2-5, with unresolved D. Germline V gives CDR1 SQVTM, CDR2 ANQGSEA. This CDR3 contains 10 residues. The germline V and J ends were trimmed by 7 bases and 2 bases, with 5 bases remaining between them. CDR3 protein: CSAAQETQYF. CDR3 nucleotide sequence: TGCAGCGCCGCACAAGAGACCCAGTACTTC.

The CDR3 is CASSLQLGEQYF. Written as DNA, the CDR3 is TGTGCCAGCAGCTTGCAACTAGGCGAGCAGTACTTC. J is TRBJ2-7 and V is TRBV7-2; the D gene is possibly TRBD2 (5 bases). In germline, CDR1 is SGHTA, CDR2 FQGNSA. This CDR3 is 12 amino acids long. V was clipped by 3 bases and J by 6 bases, with 9 bases between them.

The CDR3 DNA follows: TGCGCCAGCAGCCCAACTAGCGGGACGATCCAAGAGACCCAGTACTTC. Protein product: CASSPTSGTIQETQYF. The chain combines TRBV4-1 with TRBJ2-5; TRBD2 aligns across 10 bases. The CDR3 contains 16 residues. Germline CDR1 and CDR2: MGHRA and YSYEKL. The junction had 6 bases not matched to a gene; V was cut back by 4 bases and J by 1 base.

V gene TRBV19 combines with J gene TRBJ2-4; tentatively, D is TRBD1 or TRBD2 (6 bases each). Looked up from germline, CDR1 is LNHDA and CDR2 is SQIVND (reference sequence). The CDR3 is 14 amino acids. The V gene lost 7 bases and the J gene lost 9 bases, with 19 bases spanning the gap. The CDR3 nucleotides read TGTGCCAGTACCCCCCCTGGGGGGCCGGGCATTCAGTACTTC. Translating gives CASTPPGGPGIQYF.

The chain employs TRBV25-1 and TRBJ2-5; D perhaps matches TRBD2 (6 bases). The CDR3 consists of 18 residues. The germline gives CDR1 MGHDK, CDR2 SYGVNS. Trimming removed 7 bases at V and 0 bases at J, with 24 bases between. The CDR3 DNA reads as TGTGCCAGCACCCCCGATAGAAAGGACTACCAGTACCAAGAGACCCAGTACTTC. Translated: CASTPDRKDYQYQETQYF.

This clone was observed a few times. This chain connects TRBV19 to TRBJ1-5; 9 positions agree with TRBD1. The V gene's germline CDR1 is LNHDA and CDR2 SQIVND (reference sequence). The length of the CDR3 is 18 residues. Trimming at V came to 6 bases and at J to 1 base, leaving 13 bases not matched to a gene. The CDR3 here is CASRSLPGQGISNQPQHF. CDR3 in DNA: TGTGCCAGTAGATCACTACCGGGACAGGGAATAAGCAATCAGCCCCAGCATTTT.

The V and J genes are TRBV14 and TRBJ2-2, with D possibly matching TRBD2 (6 bases). The V gene's germline CDR1 is SGHDN and CDR2 FVKESK. V dropped 4 bases and J dropped 7 bases, with 16 bases sitting between them. The CDR3 has 15 amino acids. CDR3 loop: CASSPTGVGGGELFF. The CDR3 nucleotides are TGTGCCAGCAGCCCTACGGGGGTAGGAGGCGGGGAGCTGTTTTTT.